Below, 22 T cell receptor beta chains from the same sample are listed, as sequenced in a study of blood T cell repertoires in COVID-19. Profiled with immunoSEQ multiplex PCR; TCRdb holds only in-frame clones, not every one. The sample includes about 15,000 clones, roughly 92% seen only once; the top ten take around 8%. Input material: peripheral blood. The receptors here all came from a human donor with active COVID-19. The donor label of this sample is uncertain.

This rearrangement joins TRBV4-1 to TRBJ2-3; possibly TRBD1 for D (6 bases). This CDR3 region has 15 residues. Germline CDR1 is MGHRA and CDR2 is YSYEKL. Trimming shortened V by 0 bases and J by 3 bases, and 10 bases separated the two germline ends. This CDR3 reads CASSQDHTGTDTQYF. CDR3 coding DNA: TGCGCCAGCAGCCAAGATCATACAGGGACAGATACGCAGTATTTT.

The chain recombines TRBV14 with TRBJ1-1; weak D call: TRBD1 (6 bases). This CDR3 has 15 residues. The germline V gene has CDR1 SGHDN and CDR2 FVKESK. Trimming took off 4 bases at V and 4 bases at J, with 16 bases between the two ends. As DNA, the CDR3 is TGTGCCAGCAGCCTTAGGCGGGGGCTCGGCACTGAAGCTTTCTTT. Amino acid sequence: CASSLRRGLGTEAFF.

The V gene is TRBV2, the J gene TRBJ2-1; 11 nucleotides align to TRBD1. The CDR3 is made up of 13 amino acids. CDR1 is SNHLY and CDR2 is FYNNEI in the germline V gene. With 8 bases clipped from V and 7 bases from J, the junction kept 4 bases outside the gene matches. The CDR3 DNA is TGTGCCAGCGTACGGGACAGGGGGAATGAGCAGTTCTTC. Translated: CASVRDRGNEQFF.

This chain connects TRBV7-6 to TRBJ2-3; 8 bases are shared with TRBD2. The CDR3 covers 17 residues. Germline-derived CDR1 and CDR2 are SGHVS and FNYEAQ. With V trimmed by 1 base and J by 5 bases, 11 bases remained unmatched. In DNA form, the CDR3 reads TGTGCCAGCAGCTTAGGACTGATCGGCGGGGGGCAAGATACGCAGTATTTT. It encodes CASSLGLIGGGQDTQYF.

This chain connects TRBV29-1 to TRBJ2-1; 12 bases line up with TRBD2. The CDR3 is 16 residues long. V shed 5 bases and J 3 bases; nucleotides not matched to a gene: 8. Germline V gene lookup returns CDR1 SQVTM and CDR2 ANQGSEA. This CDR3 reads CSVLRTSGVYYNEQFF. The CDR3 DNA sequence: TGCAGCGTTCTACGGACTAGCGGGGTGTACTACAATGAGCAGTTCTTC.

This chain uses TRBV12-5 with TRBJ2-3; TRBD1 agrees at 8 bases. This CDR3 has 16 amino acids. J gave up 2 bases and V 4 bases, and 8 bases lay outside the gene matches. From germline, CDR1 is LGHNT and CDR2 FRNRAP. CDR3 nucleotide sequence: TGTGCTAGTGGTTCATTGGACAGGGCGATCACAGATACGCAGTATTTT. As protein: CASGSLDRAITDTQYF.

This rearrangement joins TRBV9 to TRBJ1-3; 10 bases map to TRBD1. Losses at the gene ends were 0 bases for V and 8 bases for J; bases not matched to a gene: 8. Germline V gene lookup returns CDR1 SGDLS and CDR2 YYNGEE. CDR3 length: 16 amino acids. The CDR3 loop is CASSVGVTGGADTIYF. CDR3 DNA sequence: TGTGCCAGCAGCGTAGGGGTGACAGGGGGCGCAGACACCATATATTTT.

The chain combines TRBV6-6 with TRBJ1-4, with D possibly being TRBD1 (6 bases). CDR3 length: 14 residues. V lost 7 bases and J 4 bases, leaving 13 bases between the germline ends. Per the germline V gene, CDR1 is MNHNY and CDR2 is SVGAGI (reference sequence). The CDR3 region is CASTQTDSNEKLFF. The CDR3 bases are TGTGCCAGCACCCAAACGGACAGTAATGAAAAACTGTTTTTT.

V is TRBV6-5 and J is TRBJ1-1; unclear D gene. The CDR3 consists of 13 residues. Germline V gives CDR1 MNHEY, CDR2 SVGAGI. Trimming shortened V by 0 bases and J by 1 base, and 3 bases separated the two germline ends. CDR3 in amino acids: CASSYSRNTEAFF. Written as DNA, the CDR3 is TGTGCCAGCAGTTACTCTAGGAACACTGAAGCTTTCTTT.

The chain uses TRBV11-3 and TRBJ1-5; maybe TRBD1 (5 bases). Trimming shortened V by 8 bases and J by 11 bases, and 19 bases separated the two germline ends. This CDR3 contains 13 residues. Germline V CDR1 and CDR2: SGHNT, YENEEA. The CDR3 spells CASPRVPSVAQHF. The CDR3 nucleotides read TGTGCCAGCCCCAGGGTTCCGAGTGTAGCCCAGCATTTT.

The chain has TRBV5-1 and TRBJ1-5, with a possible D match to TRBD1 (5 bases). The CDR3 contains 13 residues. Trimming shortened V by 1 base and J by 5 bases, and 7 bases separated the two germline ends. Germline V gene lookup returns CDR1 SGHRS and CDR2 YFSETQ. The CDR3 reads CASSLWGDQPQHF. The CDR3 DNA is TGCGCCAGCAGCTTGTGGGGGGATCAGCCCCAGCATTTT.

V gene TRBV7-2 combines with J gene TRBJ2-1, with D uncertain. V was pared by 2 bases and J by 10 bases, with 12 bases between. The CDR3 has 13 amino acids. Per germline, CDR1 SGHTA and CDR2 FQGNSA. CDR3 residues: CASSLHRDLEQFF. The CDR3 coding sequence is TGTGCCAGCAGCTTACACCGCGACTTAGAGCAGTTCTTC.

The chain employs TRBV15 and TRBJ1-4, with TRBD1 matching over 7 bases. The junction had 10 bases not matched to a gene; V was cut back by 0 bases and J by 3 bases. The CDR3 length is 18 residues. The germline V gene encodes CDR1 LNHNV and CDR2 YYDKDF (reference sequence). DNA for the CDR3: TGTGCCACCAGCAGAGATCTAGCATCAGGGACAGCTAATGAAAAACTGTTTTTT. Its protein is CATSRDLASGTANEKLFF.

The chain employs TRBV11-3 and TRBJ2-4; the match to TRBD2 covers 15 bases. The CDR3 spans 15 residues. V shed 5 bases and J 7 bases; nucleotides not matched to a gene: 3. In germline, CDR1 is SGHNT, CDR2 YENEEA. This CDR3 is CASSAGLAGGNIQYF. The CDR3 DNA reads TGTGCCAGCAGCGCGGGACTAGCGGGGGGTAACATTCAGTACTTC.

V gene TRBV24-1 combines with J gene TRBJ2-5; the D gene is possibly TRBD2 (5 bases). V was pared by 5 bases and J by 1 base, with 7 bases between. The CDR3 is made up of 13 amino acids. Germline V gene lookup returns CDR1 KGHDR and CDR2 SFDVKD. CDR3: CATSGGAQETQYF. In DNA form, the CDR3 reads TGTGCCACCAGTGGGGGAGCCCAAGAGACCCAGTACTTC.

The V gene is TRBV5-4, the J gene TRBJ1-1; D is perhaps TRBD1 (5 bases). V lost 2 bases to trimming and J lost 0 bases, with 11 bases between them. Germline CDR1 reads SGHNT; CDR2 reads YYREEE (reference sequence). The CDR3 extends over 15 amino acids. CDR3 DNA: TGTGCCAGCAGCTTTCTTAACAGGATGAACACTGAAGCTTTCTTT. Protein sequence: CASSFLNRMNTEAFF.

This clone was detected only once. The CDR3 loop is CASTSGNTIYF. The CDR3 nucleotides are TGTGCCAGCACATCTGGAAACACCATATATTTT. The gene calls are TRBV5-6 and TRBJ1-3; D not certain. The CDR3 consists of 11 residues. Trimming stripped 6 bases from V and 1 base from J, with 2 bases between. Germline CDR1 and CDR2: SGHDT and YYEEEE.

The rearrangement joins TRBV18 to TRBJ2-3; 9 bases line up with TRBD1. V lost 6 bases and J lost 0; bases outside the gene matches: 13. Germline loops: CDR1 KGHSH, CDR2 LQKENI. The CDR3 has 18 residues. Here the CDR3 DNA reads TGTGCCAGCTCGTCCCTCGGACAGGGGAGGCCAAGCACAGATACGCAGTATTTT. Protein: CASSSLGQGRPSTDTQYF.

V and J are TRBV2 and TRBJ1-6; 7 bases match TRBD1. J gave up 10 bases and V 4 bases, and 4 bases lay outside the gene matches. The germline CDR1 and CDR2 sequences are SNHLY and FYNNEI. The CDR3 has 13 residues. The chain's CDR3 is CASSGDSDSPLHF. The CDR3 DNA reads as TGTGCCAGCAGTGGGGACAGTGACTCACCCCTCCACTTT. Full variable domain (missing parts from reference TRBV2 and TRBJ1-6): EPEVTQTPSHQVTQMGQEVILRCVPISNHLYFYWYRQILGQKVEFLVSFYNNEISEKSEIFDDQFSVERPDGSNFTLKIRSTKLEDSAMYFCASSGDSDSPLHFGNGTRLTVT.

The gene calls are TRBV30 and TRBJ1-2; TRBD1 is a possible D gene (6 bases). CDR1 and CDR2 (germline): GTSNPN, SVGIG (reference sequence). V was shortened by 7 bases and J by 3 bases, with 12 bases between the two germline ends. The CDR3 covers 12 residues. The CDR3 sequence: CAFLQGDYGYTF. The CDR3 bases are TGTGCCTTCCTACAGGGCGACTATGGCTACACCTTC. The full variable domain, its missing parts supplied by reference TRBV30 and TRBJ1-2, is SQTIHQWPATLVQPVGSPLSLECTVEGTSNPNLYWYRQAAGRGLQLLFYSVGIGQISSEVPQNLSASRPQDRQFILSSKKLLLSDSGFYLCAFLQGDYGYTFGSGTRLTVV.

Here the CDR3 reads CASSFRTGGTGELFF. DNA of the CDR3: TGTGCCAGCAGCTTTAGGACAGGGGGCACCGGGGAGCTGTTTTTT. This chain uses TRBV14 with TRBJ2-2; 10 nucleotides line up with TRBD1. Germline lookup yields CDR1 SGHDN and CDR2 FVKESK. Trimming cost V 5 bases and J 4 bases; bases outside gene matches: 4. The CDR3 totals 15 residues.

This chain connects TRBV29-1 to TRBJ2-3; the D is unclear. Germline assignment: CDR1 SQVTM and CDR2 ANQGSEA. The V end was cut by 2 bases, the J end by 0 bases, with 9 bases between. The CDR3 length is 14 residues. CDR3 sequence: CSVEILLSTDTQYF. Written as DNA, the CDR3 is TGCAGCGTTGAAATTCTCCTTAGCACAGATACGCAGTATTTT.